A selection of T cell receptor beta chains follows, all from one sample in a study of T cells expressing NK-cell markers. TCRdb re-called the 5' RACE reads; one entry per CDR3 protein, DNA not given. Its listing shows roughly 160,000 distinct CDR3 sequences. Specimen: blood T cells: a sorted CD56 or NKG2C T cell subset, CD4+ or CD8+ T cells, or bulk PBMC T cells (not recorded which). The receptor set was obtained from a woman between 18 and 69 years old in good health. CDR3s include the opening cysteine and the closing phenylalanine or tryptophan.

V	J	CDR3
TRBV4-1	TRBJ2-3	CASSHTGALSTDTQYF
TRBV5-1	TRBJ1-3	CASSVSGTGFGNTIYF
TRBV4-1	TRBJ2-1	CASSQPTSGYNEQFF
TRBV2	TRBJ2-7	CASIRGGGEQYF
TRBV5-1	TRBJ2-5	CASSQGQDGTQYF
TRBV27	TRBJ1-6	CASSFAGRNSPLHF
TRBV28	TRBJ1-5	CASRRQGSQPQHF
TRBV6-1	TRBJ1-1	CALVGTGRQNTEAFF
TRBV6-1	TRBJ1-2	CASSEALQGGYGYTF
TRBV6-5	TRBJ2-7	CASPRDSYEQYF
TRBV27	TRBJ2-7	CASSLFYAAASSYEQYF
TRBV29-1	TRBJ1-1	CSATWGATEAFF
TRBV29-1	TRBJ2-7	CSVAHLREYEQYF
TRBV3-1	TRBJ2-2	CASSQDPNAGVAAGELFF
TRBV14	TRBJ2-7	CASSRWGREGPYEQYF
TRBV9	TRBJ2-7	CASSVGGTLDEQYF
TRBV7-2	TRBJ2-7	CASRRGGISYEQYF
TRBV4-2	TRBJ2-3	CASSRILAGDRTDTQYF
TRBV5-5	TRBJ2-1	CASRPGARINSGNEQFF
TRBV12-3/TRBV12-4	TRBJ1-2	CASSWEGRDYGYTF
TRBV2	TRBJ2-7	CASRLAGGLTEQYF
TRBV5-1	TRBJ2-6	CASSPVGLSGANVLTF
TRBV20-1	TRBJ1-5	CSALSRGQGNQPQHF
TRBV10-3	TRBJ1-3	CAISDPVKSPGNTIYF
TRBV2	TRBJ2-3	CASRSLLAGGEDTQYF
TRBV29-1	TRBJ2-1	CSASSSGRAYNEQFF
TRBV5-1	TRBJ2-3	CASSTGAFTDTQYF
TRBV24-1	TRBJ1-6	CAGQYNSPLHF
TRBV3-1	TRBJ1-5	CASSQDPVQPQHF